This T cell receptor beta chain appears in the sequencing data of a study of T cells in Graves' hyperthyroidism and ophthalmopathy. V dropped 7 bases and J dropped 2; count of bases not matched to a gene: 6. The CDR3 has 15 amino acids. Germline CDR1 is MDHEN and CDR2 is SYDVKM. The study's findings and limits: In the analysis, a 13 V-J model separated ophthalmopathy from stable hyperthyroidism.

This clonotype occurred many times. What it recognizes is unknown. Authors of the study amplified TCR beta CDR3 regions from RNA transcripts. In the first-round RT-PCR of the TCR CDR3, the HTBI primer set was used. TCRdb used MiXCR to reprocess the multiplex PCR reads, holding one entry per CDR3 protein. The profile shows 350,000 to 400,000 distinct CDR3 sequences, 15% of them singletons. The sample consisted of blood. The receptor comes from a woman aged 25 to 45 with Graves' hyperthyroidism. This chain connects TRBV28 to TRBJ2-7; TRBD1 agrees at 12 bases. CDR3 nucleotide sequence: TGTGCCAGCAAAATCGGGACAGGGGGCCCCTACGAGCAGTACTTC. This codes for CASKIGTGGPYEQYF.